The 25 T cell receptor beta chains presented below share a single source sample, sequenced in a study of T cells in Graves' hyperthyroidism and ophthalmopathy. RNA transcripts served as the template for amplifying TCR beta CDR3 regions. RT-PCR in the first round (using the HTBI primer set) targeted the TCR CDR3. TCRdb fed the multiplex PCR reads into MiXCR, producing one record per CDR3 protein. The data show a few hundred thousand distinct CDR3 sequences, approximately 16% seen once. What was sequenced was blood. These receptors were taken from a woman aged 50 to 65 with Graves' hyperthyroidism.

There are a few counts of this clonotype. V gene TRBV29-1 combines with J gene TRBJ2-7; D uncertain. Trimming pared 5 bases from V and 4 bases from J, leaving 12 bases between. Germline values: CDR1 SQVTM, CDR2 ANQGSEA. The CDR3 covers 12 residues. CDR3 sequence: CSVWGTKYEQYF. The CDR3 nucleotides are TGCAGCGTTTGGGGTACGAAGTACGAGCAGTACTTC.

This clonotype was detected ten times or more. This rearrangement joins TRBV28 to TRBJ2-1; D possibly matches TRBD1 or TRBD2 (5 bases each). CDR3 length: 18 amino acids. With 3 bases removed from V and 7 bases from J, the gap between germline ends came to 25 bases. CDR1 and CDR2 (germline): MDHEN, SYDVKM. In DNA form, the CDR3 reads TGTGCCAGCAGTTTCCAATTTATTCGGGACCAGTCCAAGAATGAGCAGTTCTTC. Translated: CASSFQFIRDQSKNEQFF.

V and J are TRBV6-5 and TRBJ2-6; possibly TRBD2 for D (5 bases). The V end lost 4 bases, the J end lost 0 bases, and 10 bases lay between the germline ends. The germline V gene encodes CDR1 MNHEY and CDR2 SVGAGI. The CDR3 contains 16 residues. The CDR3: CASSSYGNSGANVLTF. Here the CDR3 DNA reads TGTGCCAGCAGTTCGTACGGGAACTCTGGGGCCAACGTCCTGACTTTC.

V and J are TRBV12-3 or TRBV12-4 and TRBJ2-3, with 8 bases aligning to TRBD1. The ends lost 7 bases at V and 5 bases at J; junction bases unmatched: 11. This CDR3 contains 15 residues. CDR3 in DNA: TGTGCCAGCACCATACGCACAGGGGGGTTAGATACGCAGTATTTT. Residues: CASTIRTGGLDTQYF.

This clonotype was seen many times. V is TRBV20-1 and J is TRBJ2-2; a weak D match, TRBD2 (5 bases). This CDR3 has 14 amino acids. Germline CDR1 is DFQATT and CDR2 is SNEGSKA (reference sequence). The germline V and J ends were trimmed by 3 bases and 3 bases, with 11 bases remaining between them. The CDR3 DNA reads as TGCAGTGCTAGCAGCGGAATCGACACCGGGGAGCTGTTTTTT. Translation gives CSASSGIDTGELFF.

The rearrangement uses TRBV5-1 and TRBJ1-3, with D uncertain. V was clipped by 4 bases and J by 4 bases, with 9 bases between them. The CDR3 is 13 amino acids. Looked up from germline, CDR1 is SGHRS and CDR2 is YFSETQ. Written as DNA, the CDR3 is TGCGCCAGCAGCCCGGGCTGGGGAAACACCATATATTTT. As protein: CASSPGWGNTIYF.

The V call is TRBV20-1, the J call TRBJ1-6; 9 nucleotides align to TRBD1. The V gene end was trimmed by 8 bases and the J gene end by 8 bases; junction bases not matched to a gene: 10. Germline V gene lookup returns CDR1 DFQATT and CDR2 SNEGSKA (reference sequence). The CDR3 extends over 14 amino acids. CDR3 bases: TGCAGTTTATCTGAGACAGGGGGTGATTCACCCCTCCACTTT. It codes for CSLSETGGDSPLHF.

This clonotype was seen more than once but under ten times. This chain uses TRBV6-1 with TRBJ1-1; tentative D call: TRBD1 (5 bases). V lost 8 bases and J 6 bases, leaving 10 bases between the germline ends. The germline V gene encodes CDR1 MNHNS and CDR2 SASEGT. This CDR3 is built from 11 residues. The CDR3 loop is CASGDHAEAFF. The CDR3 bases are TGTGCCAGCGGGGACCACGCTGAAGCTTTCTTT.

This clonotype was seen repeatedly, ten times or more. J is TRBJ1-2 and V is TRBV7-2; 7 bases match TRBD1. The germline V gene encodes CDR1 SGHTA and CDR2 FQGNSA. There are 14 residues in the CDR3. The J segment lost 3 bases and the V segment lost 1 base, leaving 2 bases of the junction unmatched. The CDR3 sequence: CASSLVGGDYGYTF. Written as DNA, the CDR3 is TGTGCCAGCAGCTTAGTAGGGGGCGACTATGGCTACACCTTC. Filled out from reference TRBV7-2 and TRBJ1-2, the complete variable domain reads GAGVSQSPSNKVTEKGKDVELRCDPISGHTALYWYRQSLGQGLEFLIYFQGNSAPDKSGLPSDRFSAERTGGSVSTLTIQRTQQEDSAVYLCASSLVGGDYGYTFGSGTRLTVV.

This clonotype was found many times. The genes are TRBV2 and TRBJ2-5; 8 bases map to TRBD2. The V gene end was trimmed by 2 bases and the J gene end by 2 bases; junction bases not matched to a gene: 1. CDR3 length: 14 amino acids. Germline CDR1 reads SNHLY; CDR2 reads FYNNEI. CDR3 DNA sequence: TGTGCCAGCAGTGAATTAGCGGGACAAGAGACCCAGTACTTC. Protein product: CASSELAGQETQYF.

This clonotype was counted many times. CDR3 in amino acids: CASSFVPGGTKFANTGELFF. In DNA form, the CDR3 reads TGTGCCAGCAGCTTCGTCCCGGGGGGCACTAAGTTCGCGAACACCGGGGAGCTGTTTTTT. The chain combines TRBV7-9 with TRBJ2-2, with D possibly TRBD2 on 7 matching bases. Germline V gene sequence: CDR1 SEHNR, CDR2 FQNEAQ (reference sequence). V shed 3 bases and J shed 0 bases, with 23 bases lying between them. The CDR3 covers 20 residues.

This clonotype has just a few counts. This chain uses TRBV7-3 with TRBJ2-1; D perhaps matches TRBD2 (6 bases). In germline, CDR1 is SGHTA, CDR2 FQGTGA. This CDR3 comprises 14 residues. The V end was cut by 3 bases, the J end by 9 bases, with 15 bases between. The DNA for the CDR3 is TGTGCCAGCAGCTTCGGGAGCGCCCCTGGTGAGCAGTTCTTC. Translation gives CASSFGSAPGEQFF.

CDR3 sequence: CASSAAGTSSYEQYF. Written as DNA, the CDR3 is TGTGCCAGCAGCGCGGCCGGGACCAGCTCCTACGAGCAGTACTTC. The genes are TRBV9 and TRBJ2-7, with D perhaps matching TRBD1 or TRBD2 (5 bases each). The CDR3 consists of 15 residues. The V gene's germline CDR1 is SGDLS and CDR2 YYNGEE. V was pared by 3 bases and J by 0 bases, with 13 bases between. The variable domain in full, completed from reference TRBV9 and TRBJ2-7, reads DSGVTQTPKHLITATGQRVTLRCSPRSGDLSVYWYQQSLDQGLQFLIQYYNGEERAKGNILERFSAQQFPDLHSELNLSSLELGDSALYFCASSAAGTSSYEQYFGPGTRLTVT.

CDR3 residues: CASSPRVGVGGTEAFF. CDR3 coding DNA: TGCGCCAGCAGCCCTCGAGTAGGGGTCGGAGGAACTGAAGCTTTCTTT. The rearrangement uses TRBV4-1 and TRBJ1-1, with D perhaps TRBD1 (5 bases). Between the trimmed V and J ends, which lost 4 bases and 5 bases, there was a span of 20 bases. Germline values: CDR1 MGHRA, CDR2 YSYEKL. This CDR3 comprises 16 residues.

In its sample, this clonotype was seen many times. The J gene is TRBJ1-2, the V gene TRBV12-3 or TRBV12-4, with D uncertain. The V end was cut by 5 bases, the J end by 1 base, with 8 bases between. CDR3 length: 13 residues. Written as DNA, the CDR3 is TGTGCCAGCAGTCCGGGCCATAACTATGGCTACACCTTC. This gives the protein CASSPGHNYGYTF.

This clonotype was seen many times. The CDR3 sequence is CASSLKNSPLHF. The CDR3 nucleotides are TGTGCCAGCAGTTTGAAGAATTCACCCCTCCACTTT. This rearrangement joins TRBV6-1 to TRBJ1-6, with D uncertain. V shed 5 bases and J shed 7 bases, with 6 bases lying between them. From germline, CDR1 is MNHNS and CDR2 SASEGT. This CDR3 comprises 12 residues.

This clonotype was counted at least ten times. The rearrangement joins TRBV13 to TRBJ2-1; 7 bases agree with TRBD2. In germline, CDR1 is PRHDT, CDR2 FYEKMQ (reference sequence). Trimming at V came to 7 bases and at J to 6 bases, leaving 12 bases not matched to a gene. The CDR3 covers 15 residues. In DNA form, the CDR3 reads TGTGCCAGCATCGGCCGGGGCGGGAGTTCCAATGAGCAGTTCTTC. Its translation: CASIGRGGSSNEQFF. Full variable domain (outside the CDR3, taken from reference TRBV13 and TRBJ2-1): AAGVIQSPRHLIKEKRETATLKCYPIPRHDTVYWYQQGPGQDPQFLISFYEKMQSDKGSIPDRFSAQQFSDYHSELNMSSLELGDSALYFCASIGRGGSSNEQFFGPGTRLTVL.

This clonotype was counted at least ten times. CDR3 loop: CSARMGASSYNEQFF. The CDR3, as DNA: TGCAGTGCTAGGATGGGAGCGAGCTCCTACAATGAGCAGTTCTTC. The chain has TRBV20-1 and TRBJ2-1, with D possibly matching TRBD2 (5 bases). V lost 3 bases and J 0 bases, leaving 12 bases between the germline ends. The germline V gene has CDR1 DFQATT and CDR2 SNEGSKA (reference sequence). CDR3 length equals 15 residues.

This clonotype has at least ten counts. This rearrangement joins TRBV11-3 to TRBJ2-1; possibly TRBD1 for D (5 bases). The germline V gene encodes CDR1 SGHNT and CDR2 YENEEA. Trimming took off 6 bases at V and 6 bases at J, with 6 bases between the two ends. The CDR3 is 11 amino acids. CDR3 protein: CASRDSNEQFF. CDR3 in DNA: TGTGCCAGCAGAGACAGCAATGAGCAGTTCTTC.

The chain recombines TRBV20-1 with TRBJ2-1; D remains unclear. The CDR3 runs to 11 residues. With 3 bases removed from V and 4 bases from J, the gap between germline ends came to 4 bases. The germline CDR1 and CDR2 sequences are DFQATT and SNEGSKA (reference sequence). DNA of the CDR3: TGCAGTGCTAGGAGGTACAATGAGCAGTTCTTC. It encodes CSARRYNEQFF.

The gene calls are TRBV19 and TRBJ2-7, with D hard to call. The V end lost 4 bases, the J end lost 4 bases, and 14 bases lay between the germline ends. The CDR3 has 14 residues. CDR1 is LNHDA, CDR2 SQIVND, per germline (reference sequence). The CDR3 DNA reads TGTGCCAGTAGTACCCCAACGGCTACGTACGAGCAGTACTTC. It translates to CASSTPTATYEQYF.

In this sample, this clonotype turned up many times. The rearrangement joins TRBV12-5 to TRBJ1-1; D uncertain. Looked up from germline, CDR1 is LGHNT and CDR2 is FRNRAP. This CDR3 is 14 amino acids long. V gave up 6 bases and J gave up 2 bases, with 13 bases separating them. The CDR3 here is CASGASQVNTEAFF. As DNA, the CDR3 is TGTGCTAGTGGAGCCAGTCAAGTTAACACTGAAGCTTTCTTT.

Turning to this clonotype: This may be a read error: a much more frequent sequence differs by one nucleotide. The J gene is TRBJ2-7, the V gene TRBV9; 8 positions agree with TRBD1. CDR1 is SGDLS, CDR2 YYNGEE, per germline. This CDR3 spans 14 amino acids. The CDR3 nucleotides read TGTGCCCGCAGCCCACCGGACAGGGACAACGAGCAGTACTTC. It is translated as CARSPPDRDNEQYF.

The genes are TRBV7-2 and TRBJ2-3, with D perhaps TRBD1 or TRBD2 (6 bases each). V gave up 3 bases and J gave up 8 bases, with 24 bases separating them. The length of the CDR3 is 17 residues. Germline V gene sequence: CDR1 SGHTA, CDR2 FQGNSA. The CDR3 coding sequence is TGTGCCAGCAGCTTGGGGGGCGCGGGCGGGACCGCCAGTACGCAGTATTTT. Protein sequence: CASSLGGAGGTASTQYF.

This clonotype was seen repeatedly, ten times or more. The chain links TRBV7-2 to TRBJ2-7, with TRBD2 matching over 9 bases. The germline gives CDR1 SGHTA, CDR2 FQGNSA. The V segment lost 0 bases and the J segment 5 bases; nucleotides outside the gene matches: 5. The CDR3 loop spans 15 amino acids. The CDR3 loop reads CASSLAGGRENEQYF. DNA of the CDR3: TGTGCCAGCAGCTTAGCGGGCGGGAGGGAGAACGAGCAGTACTTC.